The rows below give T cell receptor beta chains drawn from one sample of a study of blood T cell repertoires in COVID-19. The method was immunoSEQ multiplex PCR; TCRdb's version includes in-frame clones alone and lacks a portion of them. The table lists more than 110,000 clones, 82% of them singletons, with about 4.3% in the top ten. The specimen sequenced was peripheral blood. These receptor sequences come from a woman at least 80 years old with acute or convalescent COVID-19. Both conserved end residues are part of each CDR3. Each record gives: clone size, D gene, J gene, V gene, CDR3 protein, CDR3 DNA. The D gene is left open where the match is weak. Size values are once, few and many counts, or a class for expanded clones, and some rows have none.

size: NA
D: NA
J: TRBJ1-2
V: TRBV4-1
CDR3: CASSQDGGKTYGYTF
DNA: TGCGCCAGCAGCCAAGATGGGGGGAAAACCTATGGCTACACCTTC

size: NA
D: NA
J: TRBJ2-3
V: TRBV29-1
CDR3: CSVILWQDTQYF
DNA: TGCAGCGTGATACTATGGCAAGATACGCAGTATTTT

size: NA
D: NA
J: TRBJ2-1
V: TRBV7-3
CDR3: CASSLIRQANNEQFF
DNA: TGTGCCAGCAGCTTAATAAGACAGGCGAACAATGAGCAGTTCTTC

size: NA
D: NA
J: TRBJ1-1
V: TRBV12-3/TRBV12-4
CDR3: CASNRVGTEAFF
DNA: TGTGCCAGTAACAGGGTTGGCACTGAAGCTTTCTTT

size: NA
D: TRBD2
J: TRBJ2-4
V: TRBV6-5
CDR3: CASSDLAGGPYIQYF
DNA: TGTGCCAGCAGCGATCTAGCGGGAGGGCCCTATATTCAGTACTTC

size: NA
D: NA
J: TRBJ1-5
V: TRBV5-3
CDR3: CARSLGDIHSNQPQHF
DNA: TGTGCCAGAAGCTTGGGGGACATACATAGCAATCAGCCCCAGCATTTT

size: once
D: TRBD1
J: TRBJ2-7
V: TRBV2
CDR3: CASNRDRGGEQYF
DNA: TGTGCCAGCAACAGGGACAGGGGAGGAGAGCAGTACTTC

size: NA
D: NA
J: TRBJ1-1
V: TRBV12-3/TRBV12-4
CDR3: CASSSGWGEAFF
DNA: TGTGCCAGCAGTTCAGGGTGGGGTGAAGCTTTCTTT

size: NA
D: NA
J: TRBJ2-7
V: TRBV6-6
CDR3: CASSSSIPYEQYF
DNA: TGTGCCAGCAGTTCAAGCATCCCTTACGAGCAGTACTTC

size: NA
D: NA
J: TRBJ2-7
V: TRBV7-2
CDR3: CASSLFQENYEQYF
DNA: TGTGCCAGCAGCTTATTCCAGGAAAACTACGAGCAGTACTTC

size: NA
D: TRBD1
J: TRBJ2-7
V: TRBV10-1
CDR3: CASSEGTDSSYEQYF
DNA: TGCGCCAGCAGTGAAGGGACAGATTCCTCCTACGAGCAGTACTTC

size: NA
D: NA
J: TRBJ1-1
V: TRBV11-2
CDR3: CASSLAKNTEAFF
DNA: TGTGCCAGCAGCTTAGCAAAGAACACTGAAGCTTTCTTT

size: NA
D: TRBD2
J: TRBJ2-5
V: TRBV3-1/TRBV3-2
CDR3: CASSQDITSGRAMKTQYF
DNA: TGTGCCAGCAGCCAAGATATAACTAGCGGGAGGGCCATGAAGACCCAGTACTTC